The next 15 T cell receptor beta chains were all read from a single sample in a study of cytomegalovirus exposure and HLA in healthy donors. Use of 60 Vbeta and 13 Jbeta primers characterized the PCR. Generated by immunoSEQ multiplex PCR, the TCRdb table keeps only in-frame clones and is missing some. This table has about 210,000 clones, around 80% appearing once. Sequencing input: PBMCs. The receptor set was obtained from a boy aged 10-17 years in good health and CMV-seronegative.

CDR3 sequence (DNA): TGTGCCAGCAGCATCCCCGGGACACCCCTCTCTGGGGCCAACGTCCTGACTTTC. Translation: CASSIPGTPLSGANVLTF. The V call is TRBV9, the J call TRBJ2-6; possibly TRBD1 for D (6 bases). This CDR3 has 18 amino acids. Trimming left V 4 bases short and J 0 bases short, with 17 bases between. Germline V CDR1 and CDR2: SGDLS, YYNGEE.

This chain uses TRBV5-1 with TRBJ2-2; the match to TRBD1 covers 9 bases. V trimming: 3 bases; J trimming: 3 bases; junction bases outside the gene matches: 6. The CDR3 runs to 16 residues. Germline-derived CDR1 and CDR2 are SGHRS and YFSETQ. CDR3 sequence (DNA): TGCGCCAGCAGCTGGGGGACAGGGTCGGACACCGGGGAGCTGTTTTTT. It codes for CASSWGTGSDTGELFF.

J is TRBJ2-5 and V is TRBV19; 7 bases are a match to TRBD2. Germline V gene data show CDR1 as LNHDA and CDR2 as SQIVND (reference sequence). This CDR3 comprises 13 residues. V was clipped by 4 bases and J by 4 bases; unmatched bases: 3. The CDR3 region has the DNA TGTGCCAGTAGTAGTGGCGGGAGAGAGACCCAGTACTTC. Its protein is CASSSGGRETQYF.

This chain links TRBV18 with TRBJ1-2, with D perhaps TRBD1 (5 bases). V was shortened by 3 bases and J by 3 bases, with 23 bases between the two germline ends. The CDR3 is 18 amino acids. Per germline, CDR1 KGHSH and CDR2 LQKENI. The CDR3 is CASSPSTDPKIDYYGYTF. The CDR3 coding sequence is TGTGCCAGCTCACCGTCGACAGACCCCAAAATAGACTACTATGGCTACACCTTC.

The chain recombines TRBV7-9 with TRBJ2-2; no clear D. This CDR3 region has 12 residues. Germline values: CDR1 SEHNR, CDR2 FQNEAQ (reference sequence). V was trimmed by 8 bases and J by 6 bases, leaving 10 bases between them. CDR3 sequence reads: CASSIVAGELFF. For the CDR3, the DNA is TGTGCCAGCTCTATTGTAGCCGGGGAGCTGTTTTTT.

The rearrangement joins TRBV5-1 to TRBJ2-2; D uncertain. The CDR3 sequence is 14 residues long. The V end was cut by 1 base, the J end by 3 bases, with 7 bases between. CDR1 is SGHRS, CDR2 YFSETQ, per germline. The CDR3 loop reads CASSLLGHTGELFF. The CDR3 coding sequence is TGCGCCAGCAGCTTGCTCGGTCACACCGGGGAGCTGTTTTTT.

This sequence joins TRBV11-2 and TRBJ2-7; 11 bases agree with TRBD1. The CDR3 is made up of 16 amino acids. V trimming: 4 bases; J trimming: 4 bases; junction bases outside the gene matches: 9. Germline V CDR1 and CDR2: SGHAT, FQNNGV. CDR3 sequence reads: CASSSGPRDRGYEQYF. The CDR3, as DNA: TGTGCCAGCAGCTCGGGTCCCCGGGACAGGGGGTACGAGCAGTACTTC.

The rearrangement links TRBV5-6 to TRBJ2-3, with D tentatively TRBD2 (6 bases). This CDR3 is 16 amino acids long. The germline V gene encodes CDR1 SGHDT and CDR2 YYEEEE. Trimming took off 3 bases at V and 0 bases at J, with 14 bases between the two ends. This CDR3 is CASSWVGEVSTDTQYF. The CDR3 nucleotides read TGTGCCAGCAGCTGGGTGGGGGAGGTTAGCACAGATACGCAGTATTTT.

This chain uses TRBV7-3 with TRBJ2-7; D possibly corresponds to TRBD2 (6 bases). This CDR3 is 13 amino acids long. CDR1 SGHTA and CDR2 FQGTGA come from the germline V gene. V was trimmed by 6 bases and J by 0 bases, leaving 9 bases between them. The CDR3 DNA follows: TGTGCCAGCAGTCGGGAGCCCTCCTACGAGCAGTACTTC. Its protein is CASSREPSYEQYF. The whole variable domain, filled in from reference TRBV7-3 and TRBJ2-7, reads GAGVSQTPSNKVTEKGKYVELRCDPISGHTALYWYRQSLGQGPEFLIYFQGTGAADDSGLPNDRFFAVRPEGSVSTLKIQRTERGDSAVYLCASSREPSYEQYFGPGTRLTVT.

This rearrangement joins TRBV18 to TRBJ1-2, with 11 bases that match TRBD1. Germline V lookup: CDR1 KGHSH, CDR2 LQKENI. The CDR3 contains 17 residues. V trimming: 0 bases; J trimming: 5 bases; junction bases outside the gene matches: 8. Here the CDR3 DNA reads TGTGCCAGCTCACCACCCCCCAGGGACAGGGGGAAGTATGGCTACACCTTC. Translating it yields CASSPPPRDRGKYGYTF.

This clone has just a few counts. V is TRBV11-2 and J is TRBJ1-6; D gene ambiguous. Per the germline V gene, CDR1 is SGHAT and CDR2 is FQNNGV. V was shortened by 1 base and J by 7 bases, with 8 bases between the two germline ends. The CDR3 has 14 residues. The CDR3 DNA is TGTGCCAGCAGCTTAGTAGCCGCGAATTCACCCCTCCACTTT. The encoded protein is CASSLVAANSPLHF.

This rearrangement joins TRBV18 to TRBJ1-6; D remains ambiguous. In germline, CDR1 is KGHSH, CDR2 LQKENI. V lost 3 bases to trimming and J lost 2 bases, with 17 bases between them. The CDR3 contains 18 residues. Here the CDR3 DNA reads TGTGCCAGCTCACCCCGAGACCCGGGTGGCACCTATAATTCACCCCTCCACTTT. It is translated as CASSPRDPGGTYNSPLHF.

For this clone: Other DNA sequences in the same sample also yield this CDR3. The V and J genes are TRBV13 and TRBJ2-3; 11 nucleotides match TRBD2. The CDR3 runs 16 residues. Germline V lookup: CDR1 PRHDT, CDR2 FYEKMQ (reference sequence). The V segment lost 2 bases and the J segment 0 bases; nucleotides outside the gene matches: 1. Here the CDR3 reads CASSLRLAGSTDTQYF. The CDR3 DNA follows: TGTGCCAGCAGCTTAAGACTAGCGGGGAGCACAGATACGCAGTATTTT. Combining the CDR3 with reference TRBV13 and TRBJ2-3 gives the whole variable domain AAGVIQSPRHLIKEKRETATLKCYPIPRHDTVYWYQQGPGQDPQFLISFYEKMQSDKGSIPDRFSAQQFSDYHSELNMSSLELGDSALYFCASSLRLAGSTDTQYFGPGTRLTVL.

The chain employs TRBV9 and TRBJ2-6; 8 bases match TRBD2. V shed 7 bases and J 4 bases; nucleotides not matched to a gene: 19. Germline lookup yields CDR1 SGDLS and CDR2 YYNGEE. The CDR3 has 19 amino acids. The CDR3 bases are TGTGCCAGCGGCGCCGTAGCGGGGTCCCCTTTTTCGGGGGCCAACGTCCTGACTTTC. This codes for CASGAVAGSPFSGANVLTF.

This chain uses TRBV6-5 with TRBJ2-5, with 7 nucleotides matching TRBD1. The J segment lost 4 bases and the V segment lost 6 bases, leaving 2 bases of the junction unmatched. Germline-derived CDR1 and CDR2 are MNHEY and SVGAGI. There are 12 residues in the CDR3. The CDR3, as DNA: TGTGCCAGCAGCCACAGGGGAGAGACCCAGTACTTC. Residues: CASSHRGETQYF.